This T cell receptor beta chain was identified in a study of T cell changes during pregnancy in multiple sclerosis. Method: immunoSEQ multiplex PCR; TCRdb's copy keeps in-frame clones and lacks some. In the table there are around 72,000 clones, approximately 90% of which are singletons. Trimming left V 5 bases short and J 2 bases short, with 10 bases between. Germline V lookup: CDR1 SGHDT, CDR2 YYEEEE. The CDR3 loop spans 13 amino acids. The sequence was obtained from a female donor in good health, enrolled as a control in a pregnancy study. The chain carries TRBV5-6 and TRBJ2-5; D gene uncertain. This sample comprised peripheral blood, obtained in the second trimester of pregnancy. The CDR3 is CASSVRAQETQYF. The DNA for the CDR3 is TGTGCCAGCAGTGTAAGAGCGCAAGAGACCCAGTACTTC. Combining the CDR3 with reference TRBV5-6 and TRBJ2-5 gives the whole variable domain DAGVTQSPTHLIKTRGQQVTLRCSPKSGHDTVSWYQQALGQGPQFIFQYYEEEERQRGNFPDRFSGHQFPNYSSELNVNALLLGDSALYLCASSVRAQETQYFGPGTRLLVL.